This T cell receptor (beta chain) was sequenced during a study of STAT5B mutations in CD4+ large granular lymphocyte leukemia. Methods used by the authors: The detection floor for productive clonotype frequency was 2.59 x 10-5. TCRdb's table, derived via immunoSEQ multiplex PCR, lists solely in-frame clones and lacks some. V, J and clone size are taken as reported in that table, and D and trimming were inferred from the DNA itself. Of 30,000 to 40,000 clones detected, around 88% appear once; the ten largest clones hold 0.97%. V gave up 1 base and J gave up 6 bases, with 10 bases separating them. Germline values: CDR1 LNHDA, CDR2 SQIVND (reference sequence). This CDR3 has 15 amino acids.

This chain joins TRBV19 and TRBJ1-6, with a tentative D call TRBD1 (6 bases). Sequencing used CD4+ T cells from blood buffy coats. The receptor's source is a human donor in good health. The CDR3 loop is CASSIATGPNSPLHF. The CDR3 nucleotides read TGTGCCAGTAGTATAGCTACAGGGCCTAATTCACCCCTCCACTTT. The whole variable domain, filled in from reference TRBV19 and TRBJ1-6, reads DGGITQSPKYLFRKEGQNVTLSCEQNLNHDAMYWYRQDPGQGLRLIYYSQIVNDFQKGDIAEGYSVSREKKESFPLTVTSAQKNPTAFYLCASSIATGPNSPLHFGNGTRLTVT.